A single sample gave rise to the 7 T cell receptor beta chains below, sequenced in a study of response to subunit inactivated influenza vaccine. TCRdb used MiXCR to reprocess the RT-PCR reads, holding one entry per CDR3 protein. This table holds approximately 730,000 distinct CDR3 sequences, about 15% found once. The sequencing here drew on PBMCs from blood, taken less than 15 days before vaccination. The receptors originated from a man in his fifties who received an inactivated influenza vaccine.

This clonotype has just a few counts. The chain combines TRBV14 with TRBJ1-1; no firm D call. The germline V gene encodes CDR1 SGHDN and CDR2 FVKESK. The V end was cut by 0 bases, the J end by 8 bases, with 13 bases between. The CDR3 has 14 residues. The CDR3 DNA sequence: TGTGCCAGCAGCCAAGAATATTGGAGCAACGAAGCTTTCTTT. Its protein is CASSQEYWSNEAFF.

A few counts support this clonotype. The rearrangement links TRBV9 to TRBJ2-7; TRBD1 is a possible D gene (5 bases). The CDR3 has 14 residues. Germline V gene sequence: CDR1 SGDLS, CDR2 YYNGEE. The V and J ends lost 0 bases and 0 bases respectively, with 7 bases between them. CDR3: CASSVEDSSYEQYF. As DNA, the CDR3 is TGTGCCAGCAGCGTAGAAGACAGCTCCTACGAGCAGTACTTC.

The table lists this clonotype with a few counts. This chain connects TRBV5-6 to TRBJ2-5, with 9 bases identical to TRBD1. V was pared by 4 bases and J by 7 bases, with 8 bases of the junction left unmatched. CDR3 length equals 14 residues. Germline loops: CDR1 SGHDT, CDR2 YYEEEE. CDR3 protein: CASSVTGGGGTQYF. CDR3 nucleotides: TGTGCCAGCAGCGTAACAGGGGGCGGTGGGACCCAGTACTTC.

This clonotype appeared many times. V gene TRBV4-2 combines with J gene TRBJ2-1, with 15 bases aligning to TRBD2. Per the germline V gene, CDR1 is LGHNA and CDR2 is YNFKEQ. The CDR3 contains 16 residues. V shed 1 base and J 7 bases; nucleotides not matched to a gene: 2. The CDR3 loop is CASSQGTSGGANEQFF. As DNA, the CDR3 is TGTGCCAGCAGCCAAGGGACTAGCGGGGGGGCTAATGAGCAGTTCTTC.

J is TRBJ2-5 and V is TRBV7-9; D remains ambiguous. Germline values: CDR1 SEHNR, CDR2 FQNEAQ (reference sequence). There are 14 residues in the CDR3. V was trimmed by 5 bases and J by 1 base, leaving 11 bases between them. This CDR3 is CASSKTTTQETQYF. The CDR3 DNA is TGTGCCAGCAGCAAAACCACTACCCAAGAGACCCAGTACTTC.

This clonotype showed up just a few times. The chain uses TRBV29-1 and TRBJ1-1; no clear D. The ends were cut back, 1 base at V and 9 bases at J, with 9 bases in the middle. This CDR3 is built from 11 residues. In germline, CDR1 is SQVTM, CDR2 ANQGSEA. The CDR3 reads CSVEGLQKAFF. CDR3 nucleotides: TGCAGCGTTGAAGGTCTCCAAAAAGCTTTCTTT.

This clonotype has only one observation. This sequence joins TRBV4-3 and TRBJ2-2; possible D gene TRBD1, 6 bases. V was pared by 1 base and J by 3 bases, with 9 bases between. Germline V lookup: CDR1 LGHNA, CDR2 YSLEER. The CDR3 totals 15 residues. The CDR3 coding sequence is TGCGCCAGCAGCCAAGTCAGGGGTTACACCGGGGAGCTGTTTTTT. As protein: CASSQVRGYTGELFF.